This is a list of T cell receptor beta chains from one sample in a study of OX40 agonist ivuxolimab in advanced cancers. Profiled with immunoSEQ multiplex PCR; TCRdb holds only in-frame clones, not every one. The top ten clones hold 3.6% of a sample with just over 50,000 clones, 88% of them seen once. The sample consisted of CD4+ or CD8+ T cells sorted from blood, taken in a trial of the OX40 agonist ivuxolimab. The receptors here all came from an adult with an advanced solid tumor such as melanoma, head and neck, liver or kidney cancer. Both conserved end residues are part of each CDR3. Fields, in order: J gene, V gene, clone size, D gene, CDR3 DNA, CDR3 protein. A D gene is named only where the DNA matches it firmly. Clone size appears in some rows only: once, few, many, or a class for an expanded clone.

>TRBJ1-2|TRBV21-1|once|-
TGTGCCAGCAGCAAAGAGTGGGCAGTTAGGGGCTACACCTTC
CASSKEWAVRGYTF
>TRBJ2-7|TRBV27|few|TRBD2
TGTGCCAGCAGGACTAGCGGGAGGGCCTCCGAGCAGTACTTC
CASRTSGRASEQYF
>TRBJ1-3|TRBV5-1|-|-
TGCGCCAGCAGCTCCGGGGGCTTGGGAAACACCATATATTTT
CASSSGGLGNTIYF
>TRBJ1-3|TRBV6-6|medium-sized|-
TGTGCCAGCCTTGAGGTGTCAGAGACTTTGGAAAACACCATATATTTT
CASLEVSETLENTIYF
>TRBJ2-6|TRBV5-6|-|-
TGTGCCAGCAGCTTGGGGGGTTCCGGGGCCAACGTCCTGACTTTC
CASSLGGSGANVLTF
>TRBJ2-7|TRBV28|-|-
TGTGCCAGCAGTACGCGGACCGTTGGAAACGAGCAGTACTTC
CASSTRTVGNEQYF
>TRBJ2-1|TRBV7-6|-|-
TGTGCCAGCAGCTCAGCGGGTTTAGCGGTTGAGCAGTTCTTC
CASSSAGLAVEQFF
>TRBJ1-2|TRBV28|-|TRBD1
TGTGCCAGCCAAACAGGGGGTGGCGGCTACACCTTC
CASQTGGGGYTF
>TRBJ1-5|TRBV19|-|-
TGTGCCAGTAGTATGTCGGGGCAGCCCCAGCATTTT
CASSMSGQPQHF
>TRBJ2-5|TRBV14|-|TRBD2
TGTGCCAGCAGCCAAAAGCCTAATAGCGGGACATGGGAGACCCAGTACTTC
CASSQKPNSGTWETQYF
>TRBJ1-3|TRBV19|-|-
TGTGCCAGTAGTTACTTCTCTGGAAACACCATATATTTT
CASSYFSGNTIYF
>TRBJ1-2|TRBV10-3|-|TRBD1
TGTGCCATCAGTGAAGTAGGGGGCGATGGCTACACCTTC
CAISEVGGDGYTF
>TRBJ2-1|TRBV14|-|-
TGTGCCAGCAGCCAAGGGGCGTACGAGCAGTTCTTC
CASSQGAYEQFF
>TRBJ2-7|TRBV6-5|-|-
TGTGCCAGCAGTTCCCTCCGGGACGGAGCGCGGGAGCAGTACTTC
CASSSLRDGAREQYF
>TRBJ2-7|TRBV27|-|-
TGTGCCAGCAGTTTATCGATGGGGGCGGCCAACTCCTACGAGCAGTACTTC
CASSLSMGAANSYEQYF
>TRBJ1-2|TRBV7-9|-|-
TGTGCCAGCAGACCCGCCCCGCGGGGCGCGGGCTACACCTTC
CASRPAPRGAGYTF
>TRBJ1-4|TRBV5-4|once|TRBD1
TGTGCCAGCAGCACCTACCAACAGGGGGCTAATGAAAAACTGTTTTTT
CASSTYQQGANEKLFF
>TRBJ2-2|TRBV30|-|-
TGTGCCTGGACCTCCTATGGCGGGTTGGGGACCGGGGAGCTGTTTTTT
CAWTSYGGLGTGELFF
>TRBJ2-3|TRBV7-9|-|-
TGTGCCAGCAGCTTTTCAAGTGGGACAGATACGCAGTATTTT
CASSFSSGTDTQYF
>TRBJ1-2|TRBV11-3|-|TRBD1
TGTGCCAGCAGCGAAAGGACAGGTGGTGGCTACACCTTC
CASSERTGGGYTF
>TRBJ2-2|TRBV5-1|-|TRBD2
TGCGCCAGCGCCGGAGGGCGGGGGGGCTTGGAGGAGCTGTTTTTT
CASAGGRGGLEELFF
>TRBJ2-5|TRBV5-3|-|-
TGTGCCAGAAGCAGAGAGGGACATGCCACGGAGCAAGAGACCCAGTACTTC
CARSREGHATEQETQYF
>TRBJ2-4|TRBV18|-|TRBD2
TGTGCCAGCTCACCACCGGTTAGGCTAGCGGGCTCTAAAAACATTCAGTACTTC
CASSPPVRLAGSKNIQYF
>TRBJ1-6|TRBV27|-|-
TGTGCCAGCAGTTTGATAGGGGCGGAATTCACCCTCCACTTT
CASSLIGAEFTLHF
>TRBJ1-3|TRBV28|few|-
TGTGCCAGCAGTAGGAGTTGGACGGGAAACACCATATATTTT
CASSRSWTGNTIYF
>TRBJ2-1|TRBV11-2|-|TRBD1
TGTGCCAGCAGCTTAGGGGGACAGGGCCACAATGAGCAGTTCTTC
CASSLGGQGHNEQFF
>TRBJ2-7|TRBV18|once|-
TGTGCCAGCTCACTTACCCCGGGTGACGAGCAGTACTTC
CASSLTPGDEQYF
>TRBJ1-3|TRBV6-1|-|TRBD1
TGTGCCAGCAGTGGACAGGGGGCATACACCATATATTTT
CASSGQGAYTIYF
>TRBJ2-7|TRBV18|-|-
TGTGCCAGCTCAGCCTCGACAGGTTCTTCCGAGCAGTACTTC
CASSASTGSSEQYF
>TRBJ2-7|TRBV27|-|TRBD2
TGTGCCAGCCGGAGGGCTAGCGGGACCTACGAGCAGTACTTC
CASRRASGTYEQYF
>TRBJ1-3|TRBV10-3|-|TRBD1
TGTGCCATCAGTGCCCACTCACCAGGGGGCTCTGGAAACACCATATATTTT
CAISAHSPGGSGNTIYF
>TRBJ2-7|TRBV28|few|-
TGTGCCAGCAGCCCCCCGGGGAGGTCGTTCTCCTACGAGCAGTACTTC
CASSPPGRSFSYEQYF
>TRBJ2-6|TRBV19|-|TRBD1
TGTGCCAGCAAGCGGGACAGGGGCTCTGGGGCCAACGTCCTGACTTTC
CASKRDRGSGANVLTF
>TRBJ1-6|TRBV6-1|-|-
TGTGCCAGCACTACAGGGCGTAGTTCACCCCTCCACTTT
CASTTGRSSPLHF
>TRBJ1-1|TRBV2|-|-
TGTGCCAGCAAAGATTTCATGAACACTAAAGCTTTCTTT
CASKDFMNTKAFF
>TRBJ2-7|TRBV18|-|TRBD2
TGTGCCAGCTCACCGGGACTAGCGGACTACGAGCAGTACTTC
CASSPGLADYEQYF
>TRBJ2-7|TRBV11-2|-|TRBD2
TGTGCCAGCAGCTTTCTCGGGAGGGCCCTTTACGAGCAGTACTTC
CASSFLGRALYEQYF
>TRBJ2-2|TRBV7-3|-|-
TGTGCCAGCAGCAGAGGCCCGGGACTTCACACCGGGGAGCTGTTTTTT
CASSRGPGLHTGELFF
>TRBJ2-2|TRBV7-2|-|TRBD2
TGTGCCAGCAGCCGACCGGGGGGGACCGGGGAGCTGTTTTTT
CASSRPGGTGELFF
>TRBJ1-1|TRBV29-1|few|TRBD1
TGCAGCGTGAACGGGGGACAGGGAGGGGAGGGGAGCACTGAAGCTTTCTTT
CSVNGGQGGEGSTEAFF
>TRBJ1-2|TRBV28|few|-
TGTGCCAGCAGTTCTAACTATGGCTACACCTTC
CASSSNYGYTF
>TRBJ1-5|TRBV18|-|-
TGTGCCAGCTCACCCTCAGACCTATTAAGGAATCAGCCCCAGCATTTT
CASSPSDLLRNQPQHF